Shown below are 19 T cell receptor beta chains from a single sample sequenced in a study of control samples from healthy donors and cancer patients. The assay was immunoSEQ multiplex PCR, and TCRdb's table has in-frame clones only and misses some. This table holds around 100,000 clones, 87% found once. The specimen sequenced was blood. All receptors come from a woman in her forties or fifties in good health.

This clone appeared a single time. The chain carries TRBV30 and TRBJ1-2; the D is unclear. Trimming removed 0 bases from V and 8 bases from J, with 10 bases in between. CDR1 is GTSNPN and CDR2 is SVGIG in the germline V gene (reference sequence). This CDR3 comprises 12 residues. CDR3: CAWSVRGVGYTF. The CDR3 region has the DNA TGTGCCTGGAGTGTACGTGGGGTAGGCTACACCTTC.

The rearrangement uses TRBV2 and TRBJ1-6; 9 bases match TRBD1. V lost 6 bases and J lost 6; bases outside the gene matches: 6. This CDR3 comprises 15 residues. Germline assignment: CDR1 SNHLY and CDR2 FYNNEI. This CDR3 reads CASRRTGASNSPLHF. In DNA form, the CDR3 reads TGTGCCAGCAGGAGGACAGGGGCGAGTAATTCACCCCTCCACTTT.

The V call is TRBV24-1, the J call TRBJ1-2; TRBD1 aligns across 9 bases. V trimming: 7 bases; J trimming: 7 bases; junction bases outside the gene matches: 6. The CDR3 consists of 13 residues. CDR1 and CDR2 (germline): KGHDR, SFDVKD. The CDR3 DNA is TGTGCCACCAGAGGACAGGGGAGAGGTGGCTACACCTTC. It is translated as CATRGQGRGGYTF.

The CDR3 region is CASSPTGLLDYGYTF. DNA of the CDR3: TGTGCCAGCAGCCCAACAGGGTTGCTCGACTATGGCTACACCTTC. The V call is TRBV7-6, the J call TRBJ1-2; D is possibly TRBD1 (6 bases). Germline loops: CDR1 SGHVS, CDR2 FNYEAQ. The CDR3 runs to 15 residues. Trimming cost V 5 bases and J 3 bases, with 16 bases left between them.

This rearrangement joins TRBV25-1 to TRBJ1-4; a weak D match, TRBD1 (6 bases). Germline CDR1 and CDR2: MGHDK and SYGVNS. CDR3 size: 16 residues. V was pared by 3 bases and J by 6 bases, with 17 bases between. The CDR3 protein is CASSDQTQGWDEKLFF. The CDR3 DNA reads TGTGCCAGCAGTGATCAAACTCAGGGGTGGGATGAAAAACTGTTTTTT.

This clone was detected once. The chain links TRBV10-2 to TRBJ2-1; 7 bases are a match to TRBD2. Trimming took 3 bases from V and 1 from J; bases not matched to a gene: 3. Per the germline V gene, CDR1 is WSHSY and CDR2 is SAAADI. The CDR3 consists of 15 residues. CDR3 region: CASSDVLASYNEQFF. Written as DNA, the CDR3 is TGCGCCAGCAGTGATGTACTAGCGTCCTACAATGAGCAGTTCTTC.

The genes are TRBV6-2 or TRBV6-3 and TRBJ1-5; no firm D call. The CDR3 runs 14 residues. Trimming pared 3 bases from V and 0 bases from J, leaving 6 bases between. In germline, CDR1 is MNHEY, CDR2 SVGEGT. CDR3 sequence reads: CASSYGSSNQPQHF. The CDR3 DNA reads as TGTGCCAGCAGTTATGGGAGTAGCAATCAGCCCCAGCATTTT.

This chain uses TRBV3-1 (or the pseudogene TRBV3-2) with TRBJ1-1, with 7 bases that match TRBD1. V shed 7 bases and J 5 bases; nucleotides not matched to a gene: 10. Germline CDR1 and CDR2: LGHDT and YNNKEL (reference sequence). The CDR3 loop spans 14 amino acids. The CDR3 DNA sequence: TGTGCCAGCACCATGGGACAGTTAACGACTGAAGCTTTCTTT. Protein: CASTMGQLTTEAFF.

This chain connects TRBV7-7 to TRBJ2-1, with D perhaps TRBD1 or TRBD2 (5 bases each). The germline gives CDR1 SSHAT, CDR2 FNYEAQ (reference sequence). This CDR3 contains 15 residues. Trimming took 1 base from V and 9 from J, leaving 16 bases between them. This chain's CDR3 is CASSLEGLAGGEQFF. As DNA, the CDR3 is TGTGCCAGCAGCTTAGAGGGGCTAGCCGGTGGTGAGCAGTTCTTC.

The chain combines TRBV18 with TRBJ2-1; no reliable D call. The CDR3 spans 13 residues. Germline CDR1 and CDR2: KGHSH and LQKENI. Between the trimmed V and J ends, which lost 4 bases and 3 bases, there was a span of 7 bases. The CDR3 DNA reads TGTGCCAGCTCACATCCTAACTACAATGAGCAGTTCTTC. It specifies CASSHPNYNEQFF. The full variable domain, in which reference TRBV18 and TRBJ2-1 provide the parts outside the CDR3, is NAGVMQNPRHLVRRRGQEARLRCSPMKGHSHVYWYRQLPEEGLKFMVYLQKENIIDESGMPKERFSAEFPKEGPSILRIQQVVRGDSAAYFCASSHPNYNEQFFGPGTRLTVL.

The genes are TRBV7-3 and TRBJ2-1; TRBD2 matches 12 bases. The V and J ends lost 0 bases and 8 bases, in that order; junction bases with no gene match: 8. Looked up from germline, CDR1 is SGHTA and CDR2 is FQGTGA. The CDR3 has 17 residues. The CDR3: CASSLTSTSGGRDEQFF. In DNA form, the CDR3 reads TGTGCCAGCAGCTTAACTTCGACTAGCGGGGGTAGGGATGAGCAGTTCTTC.

This clone is a singleton in its sample. The rearrangement links TRBV4-1 to TRBJ2-3, with D hard to call. This CDR3 contains 13 residues. Trimming removed 2 bases at V and 4 bases at J, with 7 bases between. Germline V gives CDR1 MGHRA, CDR2 YSYEKL. As DNA, the CDR3 is TGCGCCAGCAGCCAATCGGCCGCAGATACGCAGTATTTT. Encoded protein: CASSQSAADTQYF.

The genes are TRBV27 and TRBJ1-5; 7 bases line up with TRBD1. Looked up from germline, CDR1 is MNHEY and CDR2 is SMNVEV (reference sequence). This CDR3 has 16 amino acids. V was clipped by 3 bases and J by 0 bases; unmatched bases: 5. The CDR3, as DNA: TGTGCCAGCAGTTTCACAGGGGTCTATAGCAATCAGCCCCAGCATTTT. Its translation is CASSFTGVYSNQPQHF.

The chain joins TRBV20-1 to TRBJ1-1; D is ambiguous. Germline CDR1 reads DFQATT; CDR2 reads SNEGSKA (reference sequence). Trimming shortened V by 8 bases and J by 2 bases, and 9 bases separated the two germline ends. The CDR3 is 11 residues long. The CDR3 loop reads CSSDGNTEAFF. The CDR3 DNA reads as TGCAGTTCGGACGGAAACACTGAAGCTTTCTTT.

The V gene is TRBV2, the J gene TRBJ1-1; D is ambiguous. CDR1 is SNHLY and CDR2 is FYNNEI in the germline V gene. This CDR3 is built from 16 residues. V lost 3 bases and J lost 0, with 14 bases in between. The CDR3 region is CASSDSVYFMNTEAFF. CDR3 coding DNA: TGTGCCAGCAGTGACTCAGTCTACTTTATGAACACTGAAGCTTTCTTT.

The V gene is TRBV4-3, the J gene TRBJ1-3, with D uncertain. V was clipped by 0 bases and J by 1 base, with 7 bases between them. Germline V gives CDR1 LGHNA, CDR2 YSLEER. This CDR3 spans 15 amino acids. Written as DNA, the CDR3 is TGCGCCAGCAGCCAAGACAGGTATTCTGGAAACACCATATATTTT. Translation: CASSQDRYSGNTIYF.

V is TRBV6-6 and J is TRBJ2-3, with 10 bases identical to TRBD2. The germline CDR1 and CDR2 sequences are MNHNY and SVGAGI (reference sequence). The CDR3 length is 16 residues. V shed 6 bases and J 5 bases; nucleotides not matched to a gene: 11. CDR3 protein: CASRTLRAGGRDTQYF. CDR3 in DNA: TGTGCCAGCAGGACCCTCCGAGCGGGAGGGAGAGATACGCAGTATTTT.

This clone was seen a single time. V is TRBV4-2 and J is TRBJ2-7, with a tentative D call TRBD1 (6 bases). The CDR3 has 16 amino acids. V was cut by 2 bases and J by 0 bases, with 14 bases left in between. The V gene's germline CDR1 is LGHNA and CDR2 YNFKEQ. The CDR3 loop reads CASSQKGTPSSYEQYF. The CDR3 bases are TGTGCCAGCAGCCAAAAGGGGACACCCTCCTCCTACGAGCAGTACTTC.

The sample holds a few counts of this clone. At one end, the junction sequence differs from germline, possibly due to a read error. The chain recombines TRBV19 with TRBJ1-1, with unresolved D. Germline lookup yields CDR1 LNHDA and CDR2 SQIVND (reference sequence). CDR3 length: 15 residues. The CDR3 DNA follows: TGTGCCAGTAGTTTAGATTATAGACCCGACACTGAAGCTTTCTTT. This encodes CASSLDYRPDTEAFF.